Following are 2 T cell receptor beta chains from one sample sequenced in a study of glioma-infiltrating T cells. The iRepertoire nested amplicon-rescue multiplex PCR amplified TCR alpha and beta CDR3s from RNA. Each CDR3 protein is one row after TCRdb ran MiXCR on the multiplex PCR reads. This table has 300,000 to 400,000 distinct CDR3 sequences, 41% appearing once. What was sequenced was glioma tissue, nonneoplastic brain tissue, or PBMCs (not recorded which). The receptors shown here come from a human donor with low-grade glioma or glioblastoma, undergoing nonglioma brain surgery, or in good health (not recorded which).

About this clonotype: A read error may explain this, as a much larger clone is one base away. This sequence joins TRBV6-5 and TRBJ1-5, with 8 bases aligning to TRBD1. Germline values: CDR1 MNHEY, CDR2 SVGAGI. This CDR3 contains 15 residues. As DNA, the CDR3 is TGTGCCAGCAGCGGGGGGTCAGGGGGCAATAAGCCCCAGCATTTT. Amino acid sequence: CASSGGSGGNKPQHF.

This clonotype appeared a few times. This rearrangement joins TRBV6-4 to TRBJ2-2; no definite D call. CDR1 is MRHNA and CDR2 is SNTAGT in the germline V gene. Trimming removed 1 base at V and 3 bases at J, with 0 bases between. The CDR3 is 12 amino acids. CDR3 residues: CASSDYTGELFF. In DNA, the CDR3 is TGTGCCAGCAGTGACTACACCGGGGAGCTGTTTTTT.